The 9 T cell receptor beta chains below all came from one sample that was sequenced in a study of CD8 T cells in ankylosing spondylitis. TCRdb ran MiXCR on the 5' RACE reads and lists one entry per CDR3 protein. Among approximately 250,000 distinct CDR3 sequences listed, 8% to 10% were seen once. The source material was blood, either unsorted or a sorted T cell fraction (not recorded which). These receptors were taken from a female donor with ankylosing spondylitis or in good health (not recorded which).

This clonotype was counted at least ten times. This chain connects TRBV29-1 to TRBJ2-2; D is unclear. The CDR3 is 13 residues long. V was shortened by 4 bases and J by 8 bases, with 14 bases between the two germline ends. Germline-derived CDR1 and CDR2 are SQVTM and ANQGSEA. CDR3 region: CSVVKAYGGELFF. The DNA of the CDR3 is TGCAGCGTTGTGAAGGCGTATGGAGGGGAGCTGTTTTTT.

Of note for this clonotype: With a much larger clone just one base away, this may be a read error. The chain uses TRBV2 and TRBJ2-7; D may be TRBD2 (5 bases). The CDR3 is 12 residues long. Germline V gives CDR1 SNHLY, CDR2 FYNNEI. The chain's CDR3 is CACSERGYEQYF. The CDR3 region has the DNA TGTGCCTGCAGCGAGCGAGGGTACGAGCAGTACTTC.

This clonotype has ten or more counts. The chain combines TRBV6-5 with TRBJ2-1, with D perhaps matching TRBD2 (5 bases). Germline V CDR1 and CDR2: MNHEY, SVGAGI. V shed 0 bases and J shed 6 bases, with 9 bases lying between them. This CDR3 spans 14 amino acids. The CDR3 sequence: CASSYSKRLNEQFF. The DNA for the CDR3 is TGTGCCAGCAGTTACTCGAAGCGGCTCAATGAGCAGTTCTTC.

About this clonotype: A much bigger clone sits one base away, suggesting this may be a read error. The V call is TRBV20-1, the J call TRBJ2-7, with 10 nucleotides matching TRBD2. The CDR3 has 13 amino acids. J lost 2 bases, V lost 4 bases, and 2 bases had no gene match. Germline V gene lookup returns CDR1 DFQATT and CDR2 SNEGSKA (reference sequence). The DNA for the CDR3 is TGCAGTGCTACTAGCGGGAGCCCCTACGAGCAGTACTTC. This encodes CSATSGSPYEQYF.

This clonotype has ten or more counts. This chain connects TRBV29-1 to TRBJ1-2; D is unresolved. Trimming removed 4 bases at V and 6 bases at J, with 18 bases between. The CDR3 runs to 14 residues. The germline CDR1 and CDR2 sequences are SQVTM and ANQGSEA. The CDR3 region is CSVVGSSDSDGYTF. CDR3 bases: TGCAGCGTTGTCGGGTCGTCGGATTCGGATGGCTACACCTTC.

In the case of this clonotype: Since a much larger clone is just one base distant, this may be a read error. The CDR3 here is CASSFRAGGASYEQYF. In nucleotides, the CDR3 is TGTGCCAGCAGTTTCCGAGCGGGAGGAGCCTCCTACGAGCAGTACTTC. The chain is built from TRBV28 and TRBJ2-7; 9 bases agree with TRBD2. This CDR3 comprises 16 residues. Trimming at V came to 3 bases and at J to 0 bases, leaving 6 bases not matched to a gene. The germline CDR1 and CDR2 sequences are MDHEN and SYDVKM.

The chain recombines TRBV5-1 with TRBJ2-2, with D possibly matching TRBD2 (7 bases). Trimming stripped 3 bases from V and 3 bases from J, with 9 bases between. The CDR3 is 14 residues long. The germline V gene encodes CDR1 SGHRS and CDR2 YFSETQ. The CDR3 nucleotides read TGCGCCAGCAGCTGGGGGGGCGACACCGGGGAGCTGTTTTTT. Residues: CASSWGGDTGELFF.

This chain uses TRBV7-2 with TRBJ2-5; 11 bases are shared with TRBD1. The CDR3 spans 15 residues. Germline V gene sequence: CDR1 SGHTA, CDR2 FQGNSA. J was trimmed by 5 bases and V by 5 bases; bases with no gene match: 7. In DNA, the CDR3 is TGTGCCAGCAGCAGCCGGGACAGGGGGGCGGAGACCCAGTACTTC. Amino acids: CASSSRDRGAETQYF.

This clonotype was counted ten times or more. The V and J genes are TRBV5-1 and TRBJ1-4; D ambiguous. The length of the CDR3 is 15 residues. V was pared by 1 base and J by 4 bases, with 11 bases between. The germline V gene encodes CDR1 SGHRS and CDR2 YFSETQ. Here the CDR3 DNA reads TGCGCCAGCAGCTTGCAAGGCTATGTTAATGAAAAACTGTTTTTT. Encoded protein: CASSLQGYVNEKLFF.